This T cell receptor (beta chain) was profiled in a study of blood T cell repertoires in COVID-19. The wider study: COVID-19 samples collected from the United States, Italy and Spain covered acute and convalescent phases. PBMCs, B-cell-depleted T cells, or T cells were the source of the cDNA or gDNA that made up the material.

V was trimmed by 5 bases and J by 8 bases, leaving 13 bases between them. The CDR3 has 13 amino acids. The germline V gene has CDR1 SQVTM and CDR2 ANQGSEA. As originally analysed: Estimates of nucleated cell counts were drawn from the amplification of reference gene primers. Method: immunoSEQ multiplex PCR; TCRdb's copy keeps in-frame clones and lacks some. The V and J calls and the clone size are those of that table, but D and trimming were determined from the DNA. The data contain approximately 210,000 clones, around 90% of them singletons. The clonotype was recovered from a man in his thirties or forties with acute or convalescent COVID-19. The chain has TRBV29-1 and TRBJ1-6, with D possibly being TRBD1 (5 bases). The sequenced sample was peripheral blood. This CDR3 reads CSVSGGNDSPLHF. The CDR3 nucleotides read TGCAGCGTTTCGGGGGGGAACGATTCACCCCTCCACTTT. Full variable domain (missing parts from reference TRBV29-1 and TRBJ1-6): SAVISQKPSRDICQRGTSLTIQCQVDSQVTMMFWYRQQPGQSLTLIATANQGSEATYESGFVIDKFPISRPNLTFSTLTVSNMSPEDSSIYLCSVSGGNDSPLHFGNGTRLTVT.